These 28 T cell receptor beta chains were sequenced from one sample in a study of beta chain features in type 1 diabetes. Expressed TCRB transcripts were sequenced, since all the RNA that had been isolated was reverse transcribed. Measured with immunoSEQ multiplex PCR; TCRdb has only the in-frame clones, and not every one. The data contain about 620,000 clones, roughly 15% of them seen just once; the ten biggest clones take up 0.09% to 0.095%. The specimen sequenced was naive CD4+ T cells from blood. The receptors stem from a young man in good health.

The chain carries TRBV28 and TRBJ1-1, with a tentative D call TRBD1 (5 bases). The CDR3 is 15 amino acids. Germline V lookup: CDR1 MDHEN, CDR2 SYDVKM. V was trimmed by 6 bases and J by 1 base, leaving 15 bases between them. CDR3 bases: TGTGCCAGCAGCCCTTGGGGAACAGGGAACACTGAAGCTTTCTTT. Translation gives CASSPWGTGNTEAFF. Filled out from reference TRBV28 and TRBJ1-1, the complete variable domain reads DVKVTQSSRYLVKRTGEKVFLECVQDMDHENMFWYRQDPGLGLRLIYFSYDVKMKEKGDIPEGYSVSREKKERFSLILESASTNQTSMYLCASSPWGTGNTEAFFGQGTRLTVV.

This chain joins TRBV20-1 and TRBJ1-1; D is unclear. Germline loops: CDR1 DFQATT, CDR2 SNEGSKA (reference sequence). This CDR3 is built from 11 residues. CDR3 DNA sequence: TGCACCGTAAGCAGGAACACTGAAGCTTTCTTT. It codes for CTVSRNTEAFF.

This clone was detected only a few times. CDR3 in DNA: TGCGCCAGCAGCCAAGATTCGAGACCGTCCTACGAGCAGTACTTC. It is translated as CASSQDSRPSYEQYF. The genes are TRBV4-3 and TRBJ2-7; no clear D gene. Germline loops: CDR1 LGHNA, CDR2 YSLEER. V lost 0 bases and J lost 1, with 10 bases in between. The CDR3 has 15 residues.

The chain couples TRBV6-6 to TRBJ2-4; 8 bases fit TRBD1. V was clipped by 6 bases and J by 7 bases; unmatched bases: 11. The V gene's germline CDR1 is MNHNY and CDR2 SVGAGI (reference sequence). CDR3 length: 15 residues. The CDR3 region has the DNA TGTGCCAGCAGACCCGGACAGGGCCAAGGGAACATTCAGTACTTC. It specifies CASRPGQGQGNIQYF.

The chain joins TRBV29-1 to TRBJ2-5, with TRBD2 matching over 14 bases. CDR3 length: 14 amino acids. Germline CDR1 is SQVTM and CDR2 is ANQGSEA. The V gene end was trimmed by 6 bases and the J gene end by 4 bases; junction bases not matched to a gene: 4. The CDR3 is CSVRGLAGGETQYF. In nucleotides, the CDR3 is TGCAGCGTCCGTGGACTAGCGGGAGGAGAGACCCAGTACTTC.

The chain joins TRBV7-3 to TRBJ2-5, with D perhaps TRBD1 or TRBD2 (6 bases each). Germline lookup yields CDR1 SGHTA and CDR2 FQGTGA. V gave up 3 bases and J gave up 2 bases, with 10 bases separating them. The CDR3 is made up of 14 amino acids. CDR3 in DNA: TGTGCCAGCAGCTTCGGGGGCTCGCAAGAGACCCAGTACTTC. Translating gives CASSFGGSQETQYF.

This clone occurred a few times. The CDR3 reads CASSERASIAGEQFF. The CDR3 nucleotides read TGTGCCAGCAGTGAAAGGGCTAGTATAGCGGGTGAGCAGTTCTTC. This chain joins TRBV2 and TRBJ2-1; 7 nucleotides line up with TRBD2. Germline CDR1 SNHLY, CDR2 FYNNEI. CDR3 size: 15 residues. V shed 2 bases and J 9 bases; nucleotides not matched to a gene: 10.

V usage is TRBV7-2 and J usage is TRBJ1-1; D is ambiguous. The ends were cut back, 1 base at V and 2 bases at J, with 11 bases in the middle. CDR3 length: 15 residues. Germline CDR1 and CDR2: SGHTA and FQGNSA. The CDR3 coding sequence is TGTGCCAGCAGCTTAGTTCCGGGTGGTAACACTGAAGCTTTCTTT. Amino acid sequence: CASSLVPGGNTEAFF.

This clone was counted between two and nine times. CDR3 sequence: CAISESPGRFSGNTIYF. The CDR3 bases are TGTGCCATCAGTGAGTCTCCGGGACGGTTCTCTGGAAACACCATATATTTT. The V and J genes are TRBV10-3 and TRBJ1-3, with D possibly being TRBD1 (5 bases). This CDR3 region has 17 residues. With 0 bases removed from V and 0 bases from J, the gap between germline ends came to 12 bases. Per the germline V gene, CDR1 is ENHRY and CDR2 is SYGVKD.

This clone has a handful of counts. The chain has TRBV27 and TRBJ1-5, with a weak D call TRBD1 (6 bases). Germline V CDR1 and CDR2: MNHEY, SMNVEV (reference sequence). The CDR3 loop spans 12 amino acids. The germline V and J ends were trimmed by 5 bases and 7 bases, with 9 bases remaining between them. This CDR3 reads CASSPRGQPQHF. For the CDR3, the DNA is TGTGCCAGCAGTCCGAGGGGGCAGCCCCAGCATTTT.

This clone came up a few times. The CDR3 here is CAIRTGESTDTQYF. The DNA for the CDR3 is TGTGCCATACGGACTGGGGAAAGCACAGATACGCAGTATTTT. The chain has TRBV10-3 and TRBJ2-3; TRBD2 is a possible D gene (5 bases). The ends were cut back, 9 bases at V and 0 bases at J, with 13 bases in the middle. The CDR3 has 14 amino acids. CDR1 is ENHRY and CDR2 is SYGVKD in the germline V gene.

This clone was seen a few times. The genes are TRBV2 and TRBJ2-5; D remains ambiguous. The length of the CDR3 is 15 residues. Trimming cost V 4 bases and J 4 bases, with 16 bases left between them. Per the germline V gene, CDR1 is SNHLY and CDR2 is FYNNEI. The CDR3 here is CASSAQQQLRETQYF. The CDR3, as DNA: TGTGCCAGCAGTGCGCAGCAACAGCTCCGAGAGACCCAGTACTTC. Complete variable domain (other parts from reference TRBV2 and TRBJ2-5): EPEVTQTPSHQVTQMGQEVILRCVPISNHLYFYWYRQILGQKVEFLVSFYNNEISEKSEIFDDQFSVERPDGSNFTLKIRSTKLEDSAMYFCASSAQQQLRETQYFGPGTRLLVL.

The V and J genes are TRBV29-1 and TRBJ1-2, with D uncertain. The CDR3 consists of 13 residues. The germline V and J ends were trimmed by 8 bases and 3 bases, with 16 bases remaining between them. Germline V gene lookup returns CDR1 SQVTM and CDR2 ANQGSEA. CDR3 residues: CSSNDPSDYGYTF. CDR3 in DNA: TGCAGCTCCAACGACCCAAGTGACTATGGCTACACCTTC.

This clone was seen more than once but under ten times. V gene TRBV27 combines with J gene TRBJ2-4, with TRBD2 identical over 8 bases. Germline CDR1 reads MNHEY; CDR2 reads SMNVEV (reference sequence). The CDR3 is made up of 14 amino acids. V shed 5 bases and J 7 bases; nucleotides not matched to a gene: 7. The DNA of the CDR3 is TGTGCCAGCAGTCGAAGCGGGGGCGGGAACATTCAGTACTTC. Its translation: CASSRSGGGNIQYF.

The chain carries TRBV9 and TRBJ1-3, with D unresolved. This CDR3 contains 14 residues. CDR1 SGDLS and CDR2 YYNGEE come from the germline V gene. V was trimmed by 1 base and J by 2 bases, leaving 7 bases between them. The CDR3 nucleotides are TGTGCCAGCAGCGTATCAGGCCCTGGAAACACCATATATTTT. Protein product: CASSVSGPGNTIYF.

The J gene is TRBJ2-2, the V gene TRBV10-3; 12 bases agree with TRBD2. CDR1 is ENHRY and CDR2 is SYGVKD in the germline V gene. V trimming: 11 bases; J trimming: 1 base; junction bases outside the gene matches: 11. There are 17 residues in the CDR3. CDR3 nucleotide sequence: TGTGCCTACGCCGGGACTAGCGGGCGCGTGAACACCGGGGAGCTGTTTTTT. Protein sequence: CAYAGTSGRVNTGELFF.

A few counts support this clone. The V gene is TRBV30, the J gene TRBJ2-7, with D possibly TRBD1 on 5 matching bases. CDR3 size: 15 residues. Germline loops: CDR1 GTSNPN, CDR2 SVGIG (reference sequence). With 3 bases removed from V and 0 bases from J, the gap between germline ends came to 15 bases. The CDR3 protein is CAWSPRAISSYEQYF. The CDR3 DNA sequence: TGTGCCTGGAGCCCCAGGGCGATAAGCTCCTACGAGCAGTACTTC.

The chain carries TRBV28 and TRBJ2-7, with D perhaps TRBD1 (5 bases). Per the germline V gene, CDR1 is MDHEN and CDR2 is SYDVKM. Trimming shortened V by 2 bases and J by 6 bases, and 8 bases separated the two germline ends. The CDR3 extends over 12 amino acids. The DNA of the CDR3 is TGTGCCAGCAGTTTAGCTAGGGGCGAGCAGTACTTC. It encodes CASSLARGEQYF.

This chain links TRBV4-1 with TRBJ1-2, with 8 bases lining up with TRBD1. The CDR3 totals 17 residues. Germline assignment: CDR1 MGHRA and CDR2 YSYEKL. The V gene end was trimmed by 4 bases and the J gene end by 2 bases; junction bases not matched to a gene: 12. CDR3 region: CASSRLAGGIENYGYTF. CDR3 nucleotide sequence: TGCGCCAGCAGCCGTTTGGCAGGGGGCATCGAAAACTATGGCTACACCTTC.

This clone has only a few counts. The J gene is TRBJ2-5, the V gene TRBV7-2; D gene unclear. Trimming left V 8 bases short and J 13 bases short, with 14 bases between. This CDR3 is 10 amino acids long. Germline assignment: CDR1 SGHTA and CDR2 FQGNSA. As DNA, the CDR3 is TGTGCCAGCGGCCCCCCAGATTGGTACTTC. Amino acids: CASGPPDWYF.

CDR3 region: CASSLRLATSTGELFF. Written as DNA, the CDR3 is TGCGCCAGCAGCTTGCGGCTAGCCACATCCACCGGGGAGCTGTTTTTT. This chain connects TRBV5-1 to TRBJ2-2; possibly TRBD2 for D (5 bases). Germline assignment: CDR1 SGHRS and CDR2 YFSETQ. The V gene lost 1 base and the J gene lost 4 bases, with 14 bases spanning the gap. The CDR3 is 16 residues long.

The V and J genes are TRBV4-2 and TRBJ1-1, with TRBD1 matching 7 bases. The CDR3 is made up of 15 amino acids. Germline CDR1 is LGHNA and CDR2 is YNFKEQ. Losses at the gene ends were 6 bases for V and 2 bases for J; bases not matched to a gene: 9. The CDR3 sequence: CASRRQGGLNTEAFF. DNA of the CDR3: TGTGCCAGCAGACGTCAGGGGGGCTTAAACACTGAAGCTTTCTTT.

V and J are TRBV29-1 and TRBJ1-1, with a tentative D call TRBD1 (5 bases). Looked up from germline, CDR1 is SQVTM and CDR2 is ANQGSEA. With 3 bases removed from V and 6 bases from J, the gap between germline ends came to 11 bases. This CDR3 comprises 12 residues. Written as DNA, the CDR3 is TGCAGCGTTGAGAGGGGAGCCGCTGAAGCTTTCTTT. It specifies CSVERGAAEAFF.

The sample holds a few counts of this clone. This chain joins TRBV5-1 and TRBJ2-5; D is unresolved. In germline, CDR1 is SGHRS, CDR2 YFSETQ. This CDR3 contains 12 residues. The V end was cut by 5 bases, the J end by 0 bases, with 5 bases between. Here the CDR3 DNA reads TGCGCCAGCAGTGTGCACCAAGAGACCCAGTACTTC. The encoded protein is CASSVHQETQYF.

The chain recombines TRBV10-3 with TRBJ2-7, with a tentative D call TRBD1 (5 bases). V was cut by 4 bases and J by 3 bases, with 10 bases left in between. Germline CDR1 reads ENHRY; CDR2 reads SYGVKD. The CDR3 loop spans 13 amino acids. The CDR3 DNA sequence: TGTGCCATCAGTGGGCAGACAGACTACGAGCAGTACTTC. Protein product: CAISGQTDYEQYF.

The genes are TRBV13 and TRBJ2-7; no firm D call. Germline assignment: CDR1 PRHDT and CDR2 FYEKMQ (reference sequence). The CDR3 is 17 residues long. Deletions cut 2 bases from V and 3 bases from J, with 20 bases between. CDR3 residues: CASSLWLGSSINYEQYF. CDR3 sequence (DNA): TGTGCCAGCAGCTTATGGTTGGGGTCCTCAATAAACTACGAGCAGTACTTC.

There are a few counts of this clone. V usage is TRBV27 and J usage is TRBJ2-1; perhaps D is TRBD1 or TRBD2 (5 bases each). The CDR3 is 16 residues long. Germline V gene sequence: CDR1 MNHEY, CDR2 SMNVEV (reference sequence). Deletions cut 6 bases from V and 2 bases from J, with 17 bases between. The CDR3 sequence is CASSSGPSRPYNEQFF. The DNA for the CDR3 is TGTGCCAGCAGCTCGGGGCCTTCTCGGCCCTACAATGAGCAGTTCTTC.

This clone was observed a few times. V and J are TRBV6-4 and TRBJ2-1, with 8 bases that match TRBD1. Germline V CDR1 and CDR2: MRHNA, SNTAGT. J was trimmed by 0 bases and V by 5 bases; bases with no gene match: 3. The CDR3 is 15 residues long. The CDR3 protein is CASSRQGSSYNEQFF. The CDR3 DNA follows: TGTGCCAGCAGTAGACAGGGGAGCTCCTACAATGAGCAGTTCTTC.